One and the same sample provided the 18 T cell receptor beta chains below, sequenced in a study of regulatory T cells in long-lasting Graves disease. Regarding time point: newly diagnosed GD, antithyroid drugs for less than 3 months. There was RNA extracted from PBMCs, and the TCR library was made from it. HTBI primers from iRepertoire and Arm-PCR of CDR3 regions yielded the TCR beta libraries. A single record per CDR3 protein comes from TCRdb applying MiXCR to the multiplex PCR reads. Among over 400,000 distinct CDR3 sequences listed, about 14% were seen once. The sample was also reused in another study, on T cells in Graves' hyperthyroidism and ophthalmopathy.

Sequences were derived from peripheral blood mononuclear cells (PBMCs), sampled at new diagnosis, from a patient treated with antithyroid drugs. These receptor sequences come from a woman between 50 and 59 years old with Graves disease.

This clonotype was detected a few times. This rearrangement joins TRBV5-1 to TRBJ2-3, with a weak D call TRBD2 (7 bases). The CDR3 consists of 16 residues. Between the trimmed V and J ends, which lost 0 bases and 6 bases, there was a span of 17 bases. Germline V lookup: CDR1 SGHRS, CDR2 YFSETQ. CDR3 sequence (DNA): TGCGCCAGCAGCTTGGGGGGGCGGGAGTCCGCGGATACGCAGTATTTT. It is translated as CASSLGGRESADTQYF.

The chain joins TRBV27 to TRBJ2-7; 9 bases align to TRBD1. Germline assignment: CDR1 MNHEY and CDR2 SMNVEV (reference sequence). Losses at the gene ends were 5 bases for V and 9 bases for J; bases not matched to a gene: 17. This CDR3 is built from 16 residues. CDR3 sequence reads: CASSPTPGQGAIGQYF. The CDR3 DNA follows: TGTGCCAGCAGTCCCACCCCGGGACAGGGAGCCATCGGGCAGTACTTC.

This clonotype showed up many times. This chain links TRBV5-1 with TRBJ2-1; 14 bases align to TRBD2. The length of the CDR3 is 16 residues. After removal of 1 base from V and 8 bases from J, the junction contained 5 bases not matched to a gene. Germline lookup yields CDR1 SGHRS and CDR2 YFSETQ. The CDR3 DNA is TGCGCCAGCAGCTTGCTTGCGACTAGCGGGAGGGATGAGCAGTTCTTC. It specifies CASSLLATSGRDEQFF.

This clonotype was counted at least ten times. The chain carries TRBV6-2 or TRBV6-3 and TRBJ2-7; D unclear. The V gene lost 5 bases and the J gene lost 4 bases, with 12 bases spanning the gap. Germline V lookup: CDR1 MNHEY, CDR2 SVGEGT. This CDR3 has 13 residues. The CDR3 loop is CASSEIGGYEQYF. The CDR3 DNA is TGTGCCAGCAGTGAAATAGGTGGATACGAGCAGTACTTC.

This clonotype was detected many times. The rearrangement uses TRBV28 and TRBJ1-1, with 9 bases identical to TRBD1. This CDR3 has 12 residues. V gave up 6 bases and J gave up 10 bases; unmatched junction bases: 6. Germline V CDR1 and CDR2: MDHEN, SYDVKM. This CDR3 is CASSRDREAAFF. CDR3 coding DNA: TGTGCCAGCAGCCGGGACAGGGAGGCAGCTTTCTTT.

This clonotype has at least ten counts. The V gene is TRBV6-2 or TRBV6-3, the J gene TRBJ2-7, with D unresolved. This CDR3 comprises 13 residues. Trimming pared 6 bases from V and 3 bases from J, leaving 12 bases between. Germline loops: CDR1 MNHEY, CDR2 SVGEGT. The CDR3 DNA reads TGTGCCAGCAGGCTCGCGGACCGCTACGAGCAGTACTTC. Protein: CASRLADRYEQYF.

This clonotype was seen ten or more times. This CDR3 reads CASSLPGQETQYF. The CDR3 DNA reads TGTGCCAGCAGTTTACCAGGCCAAGAGACCCAGTACTTC. The genes are TRBV12-3 or TRBV12-4 and TRBJ2-5; D is uncertain. With 2 bases removed from V and 1 base from J, the gap between germline ends came to 5 bases. The CDR3 extends over 13 amino acids.

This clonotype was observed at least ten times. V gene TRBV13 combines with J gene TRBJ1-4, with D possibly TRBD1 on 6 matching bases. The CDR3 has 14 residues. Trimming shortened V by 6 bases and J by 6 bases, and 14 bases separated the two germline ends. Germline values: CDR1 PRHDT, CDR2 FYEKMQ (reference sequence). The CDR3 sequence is CASRRGAVDEKLFF. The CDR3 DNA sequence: TGTGCCAGCAGGCGGGGGGCCGTGGATGAAAAACTGTTTTTT.

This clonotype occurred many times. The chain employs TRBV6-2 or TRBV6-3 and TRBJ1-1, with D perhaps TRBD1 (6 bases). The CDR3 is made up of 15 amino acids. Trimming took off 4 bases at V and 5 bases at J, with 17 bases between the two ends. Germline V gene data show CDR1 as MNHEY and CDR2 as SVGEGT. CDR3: CASSSLGGAGTEAFF. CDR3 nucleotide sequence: TGTGCCAGCAGTTCTCTAGGGGGAGCAGGGACTGAAGCTTTCTTT.

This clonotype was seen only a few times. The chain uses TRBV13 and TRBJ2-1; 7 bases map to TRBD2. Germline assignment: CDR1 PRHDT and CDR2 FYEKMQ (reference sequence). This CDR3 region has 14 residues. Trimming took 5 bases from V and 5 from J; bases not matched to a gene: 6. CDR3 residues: CASSPALADNEQFF. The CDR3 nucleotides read TGTGCCAGCAGCCCGGCGCTAGCGGACAATGAGCAGTTCTTC.

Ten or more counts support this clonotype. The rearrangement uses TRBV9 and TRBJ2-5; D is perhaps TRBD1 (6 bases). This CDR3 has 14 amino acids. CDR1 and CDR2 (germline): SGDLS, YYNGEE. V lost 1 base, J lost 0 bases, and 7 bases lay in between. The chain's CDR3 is CASSVTGNQETQYF. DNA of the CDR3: TGTGCCAGCAGCGTAACAGGGAACCAAGAGACCCAGTACTTC.

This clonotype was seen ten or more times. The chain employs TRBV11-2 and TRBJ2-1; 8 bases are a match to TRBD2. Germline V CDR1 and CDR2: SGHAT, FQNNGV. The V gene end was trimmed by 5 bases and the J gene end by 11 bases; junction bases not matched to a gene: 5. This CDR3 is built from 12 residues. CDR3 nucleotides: TGTGCCAGCAGCAGTAGCGGGGTGAAGCAGTTCTTC. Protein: CASSSSGVKQFF.

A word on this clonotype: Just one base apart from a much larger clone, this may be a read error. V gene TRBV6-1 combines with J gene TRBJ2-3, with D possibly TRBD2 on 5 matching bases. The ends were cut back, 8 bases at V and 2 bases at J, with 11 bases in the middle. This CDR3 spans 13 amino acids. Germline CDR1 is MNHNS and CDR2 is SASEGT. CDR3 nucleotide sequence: TGTGCCAGCGAGCGGACTCTCACAGATACGCAGTATTTT. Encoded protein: CASERTLTDTQYF.

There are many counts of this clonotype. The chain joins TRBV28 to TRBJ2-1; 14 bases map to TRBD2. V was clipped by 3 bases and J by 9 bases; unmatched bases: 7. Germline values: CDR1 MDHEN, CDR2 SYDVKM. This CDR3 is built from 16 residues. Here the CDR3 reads CASSFSGTSGSGEQFF. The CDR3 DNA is TGTGCCAGCAGTTTTTCCGGGACTAGCGGGAGTGGTGAGCAGTTCTTC.

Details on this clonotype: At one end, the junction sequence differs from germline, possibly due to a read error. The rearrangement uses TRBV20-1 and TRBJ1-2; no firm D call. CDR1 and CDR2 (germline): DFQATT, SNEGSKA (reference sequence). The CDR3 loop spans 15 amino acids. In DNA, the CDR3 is TGCAGTGCTCTCCCCCCGGGTCCACTAAACTGTGGCTACACCTTC. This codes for CSALPPGPLNCGYTF.

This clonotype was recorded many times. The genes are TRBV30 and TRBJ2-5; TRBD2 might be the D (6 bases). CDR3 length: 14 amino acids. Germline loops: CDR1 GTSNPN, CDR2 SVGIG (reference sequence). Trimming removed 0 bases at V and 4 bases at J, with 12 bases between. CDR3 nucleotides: TGTGCCTGGAGTGTATGGGGGGTGAGAGAGACCCAGTACTTC. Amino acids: CAWSVWGVRETQYF.

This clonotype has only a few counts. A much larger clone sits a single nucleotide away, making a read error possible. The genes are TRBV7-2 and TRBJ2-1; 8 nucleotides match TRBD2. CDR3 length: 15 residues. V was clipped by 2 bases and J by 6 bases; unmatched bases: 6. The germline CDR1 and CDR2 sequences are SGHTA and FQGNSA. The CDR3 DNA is TGTGCCAGCAGCTTAATGGGACTAGACTTCAATGAGCAGTTCTTC. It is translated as CASSLMGLDFNEQFF.

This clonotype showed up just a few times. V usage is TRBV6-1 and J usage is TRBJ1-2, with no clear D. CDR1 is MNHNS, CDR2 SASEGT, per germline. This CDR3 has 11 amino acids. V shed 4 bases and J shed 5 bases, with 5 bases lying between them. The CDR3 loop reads CASSAFYGYTF. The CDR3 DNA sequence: TGTGCCAGCAGTGCCTTTTATGGCTACACCTTC.